This TCR beta chain was observed in a study of shared clonotypes between healthy human individuals. Overall study findings and caveats: On the whole, naive subsets had larger estimated richness than memory subsets had.

Generated by immunoSEQ multiplex PCR, the TCRdb table keeps only in-frame clones and is missing some. The sample yields some 2.1 million clones, 85% to 95% seen once. On this clone itself: No antigen is known for it.

The CDR3 is made up of 13 amino acids. CDR1 MNHNS and CDR2 SASEGT come from the germline V gene. Trimming pared 11 bases from V and 6 bases from J, leaving 16 bases between. Sequences were obtained from naive CD4+ T cells sorted from blood. Specified subset: CD45RA+ positively selected. The chain uses TRBV6-1 and TRBJ2-2, with D possibly TRBD2 on 7 matching bases. The sequence derives from a man between 18 and 29 years old in good health. CDR3 bases: TGTGCCGTTCGGGGGGCAGTTTCCGGGGAGCTGTTTTTT. Translated: CAVRGAVSGELFF.